This TCR beta chain was recorded in a study of Graves' ophthalmopathy and Graves' hyperthyroidism. Overall study context: Hyperthyroidism was considered stable when no ophthalmopathy appeared within 18 months of follow-up.

The CDR3 loop spans 13 amino acids. In germline, CDR1 is LNHDA, CDR2 SQIVND (reference sequence). Trimming cost V 3 bases and J 6 bases; bases outside gene matches: 2. Details on this clonotype: Its antigen remains unidentified.

Study-wide results and caveats: Blood shared most expanded thyroid clonotypes above 0.001 frequency. In separating ophthalmopathy from stable hyperthyroidism, a 13-signature model achieved nearly 90% sensitivity and 81.08% specificity.

RNA transcripts served as template for amplifying TCR beta CDR3 sequences. First-round RT-PCR with HTBI primers preceded a second-round multiplex PCR. TCRdb re-called the multiplex PCR reads through MiXCR, storing one row per CDR3 protein. The sample carries around 1.1 million distinct CDR3 sequences, less than 45% recorded once. The receptor's source is an adult man with Graves' hyperthyroidism. Material for sequencing was peripheral blood or thyroid tissue (not recorded which). The chain couples TRBV19 to TRBJ2-1, with 7 bases that match TRBD2. The CDR3 region is CASSIWTSNEQFF. CDR3 DNA: TGTGCCAGTAGTATCTGGACTAGCAATGAGCAGTTCTTC.